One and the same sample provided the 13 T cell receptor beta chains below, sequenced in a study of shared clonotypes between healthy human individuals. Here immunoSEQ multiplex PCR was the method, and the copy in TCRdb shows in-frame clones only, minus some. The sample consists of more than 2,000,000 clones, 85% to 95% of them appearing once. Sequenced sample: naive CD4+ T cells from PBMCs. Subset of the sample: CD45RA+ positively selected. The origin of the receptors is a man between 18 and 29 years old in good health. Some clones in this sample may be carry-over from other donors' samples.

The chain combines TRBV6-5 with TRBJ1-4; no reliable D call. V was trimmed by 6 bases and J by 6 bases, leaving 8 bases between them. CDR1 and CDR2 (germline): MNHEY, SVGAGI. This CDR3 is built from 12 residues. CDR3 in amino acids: CASSRRHEKLFF. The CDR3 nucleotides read TGTGCCAGCAGCCGAAGACATGAAAAACTGTTTTTT.

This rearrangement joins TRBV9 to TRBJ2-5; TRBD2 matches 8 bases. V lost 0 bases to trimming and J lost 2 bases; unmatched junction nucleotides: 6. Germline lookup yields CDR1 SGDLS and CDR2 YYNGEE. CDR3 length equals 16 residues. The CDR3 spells CASSVATGGGQETQYF. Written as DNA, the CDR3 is TGTGCCAGCAGCGTAGCAACGGGAGGGGGGCAAGAGACCCAGTACTTC.

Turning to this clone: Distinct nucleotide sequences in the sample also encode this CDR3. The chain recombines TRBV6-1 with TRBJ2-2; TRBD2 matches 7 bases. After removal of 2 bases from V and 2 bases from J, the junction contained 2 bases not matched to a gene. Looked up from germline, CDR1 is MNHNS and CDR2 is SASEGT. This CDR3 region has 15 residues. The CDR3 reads CASSELAVNTGELFF. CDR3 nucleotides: TGTGCCAGCAGTGAACTAGCGGTTAACACCGGGGAGCTGTTTTTT.

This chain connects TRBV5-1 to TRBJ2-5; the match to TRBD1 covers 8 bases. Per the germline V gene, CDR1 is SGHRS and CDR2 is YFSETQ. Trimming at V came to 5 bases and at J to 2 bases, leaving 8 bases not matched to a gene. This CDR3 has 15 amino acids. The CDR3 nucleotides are TGCGCCAGCAGGACGGGACAGGCACCACAAGAGACCCAGTACTTC. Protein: CASRTGQAPQETQYF.

The CDR3 reads CASRTNRGEQYF. The CDR3 nucleotides are TGTGCCAGCAGAACAAACAGGGGCGAGCAGTACTTC. The V and J genes are TRBV6-5 and TRBJ2-7; 7 bases fit TRBD1. Germline CDR1 MNHEY, CDR2 SVGAGI. V dropped 6 bases and J dropped 6; count of bases not matched to a gene: 5. The CDR3 contains 12 residues.

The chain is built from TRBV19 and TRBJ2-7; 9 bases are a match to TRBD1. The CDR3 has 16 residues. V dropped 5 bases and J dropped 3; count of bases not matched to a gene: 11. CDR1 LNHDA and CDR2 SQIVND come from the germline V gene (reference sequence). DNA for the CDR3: TGTGCCAGTAGTCCCACAACCGGGACAGGGCGCTACGAGCAGTACTTC. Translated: CASSPTTGTGRYEQYF.

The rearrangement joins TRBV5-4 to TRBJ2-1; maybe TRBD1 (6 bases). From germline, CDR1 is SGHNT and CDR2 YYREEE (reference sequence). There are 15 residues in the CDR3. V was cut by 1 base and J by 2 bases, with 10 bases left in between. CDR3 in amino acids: CASSLRGGTYNEQFF. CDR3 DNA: TGTGCCAGCAGCTTGAGAGGGGGTACCTACAATGAGCAGTTCTTC.

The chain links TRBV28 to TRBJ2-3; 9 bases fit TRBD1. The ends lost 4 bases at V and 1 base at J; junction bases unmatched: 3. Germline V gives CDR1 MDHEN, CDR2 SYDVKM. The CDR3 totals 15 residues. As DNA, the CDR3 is TGTGCCAGCAGTTCCCGGGACAGGGGCACAGATACGCAGTATTTT. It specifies CASSSRDRGTDTQYF.

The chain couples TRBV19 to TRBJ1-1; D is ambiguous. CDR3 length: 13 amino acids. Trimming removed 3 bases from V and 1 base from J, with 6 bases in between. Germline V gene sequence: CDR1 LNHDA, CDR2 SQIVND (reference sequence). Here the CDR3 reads CASSMVKNTEAFF. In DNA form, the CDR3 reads TGTGCCAGTAGTATGGTAAAGAACACTGAAGCTTTCTTT.

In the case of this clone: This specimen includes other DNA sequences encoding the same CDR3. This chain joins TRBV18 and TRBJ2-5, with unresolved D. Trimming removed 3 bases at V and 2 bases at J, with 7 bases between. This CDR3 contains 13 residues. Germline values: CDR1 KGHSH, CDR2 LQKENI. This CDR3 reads CASSPRQQETQYF. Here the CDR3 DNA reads TGTGCCAGCTCACCGAGGCAGCAAGAGACCCAGTACTTC.

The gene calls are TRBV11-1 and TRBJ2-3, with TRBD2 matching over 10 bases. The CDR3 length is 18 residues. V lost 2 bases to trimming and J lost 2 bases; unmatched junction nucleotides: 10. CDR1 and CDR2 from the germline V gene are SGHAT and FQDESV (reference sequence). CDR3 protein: CASSLRNSGRPYTDTQYF. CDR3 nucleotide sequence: TGTGCCAGCAGCTTAAGGAATAGCGGGAGGCCCTACACAGATACGCAGTATTTT. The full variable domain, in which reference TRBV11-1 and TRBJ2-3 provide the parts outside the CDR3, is EAEVAQSPRYKITEKSQAVAFWCDPISGHATLYWYRQILGQGPELLVQFQDESVVDDSQLPKDRFSAERLKGVDSTLKIQPAELGDSAMYLCASSLRNSGRPYTDTQYFGPGTRLTVL.

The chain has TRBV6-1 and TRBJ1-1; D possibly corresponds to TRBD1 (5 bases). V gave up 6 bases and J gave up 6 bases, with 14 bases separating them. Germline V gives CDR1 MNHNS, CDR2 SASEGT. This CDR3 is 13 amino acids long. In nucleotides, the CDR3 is TGTGCCAGCAGCGTCTCAGGGACCTCTGAAGCTTTCTTT. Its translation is CASSVSGTSEAFF.

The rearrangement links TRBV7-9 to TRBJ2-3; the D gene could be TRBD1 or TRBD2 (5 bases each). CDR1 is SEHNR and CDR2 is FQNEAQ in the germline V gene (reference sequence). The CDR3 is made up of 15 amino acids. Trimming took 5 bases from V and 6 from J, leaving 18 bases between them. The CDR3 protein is CASSPGPPGSDTQYF. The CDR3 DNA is TGTGCCAGCAGCCCGGGACCGCCAGGGAGCGATACGCAGTATTTT.